These 22 T cell receptor beta chains were sequenced from one sample in a study of blood T cells in healthy people across ages. It was with a sample-barcoded 5' primer and a J-beta primer mix that a second PCR of about 7 to 12 cycles was run. A single record per CDR3 protein comes from TCRdb applying MiXCR to the 5' RACE reads. The data hold roughly 1,500,000 distinct CDR3 sequences, with 30% to 35% observed a single time. Specimen: blood. The origin of the receptors is a woman in her twenties or thirties in good health.

This clonotype was seen a few times. V is TRBV6-5 and J is TRBJ2-4; D is undetermined. Trimming stripped 3 bases from V and 7 bases from J, with 13 bases between. The CDR3 consists of 14 residues. The germline V gene encodes CDR1 MNHEY and CDR2 SVGAGI. CDR3 sequence: CASSYLHCWNIQYF. CDR3 coding DNA: TGTGCCAGCAGTTATCTTCATTGTTGGAACATTCAGTACTTC.

The chain carries TRBV20-1 and TRBJ1-2; tentatively, D is TRBD1 (6 bases). The CDR3 runs 11 residues. The germline V gene encodes CDR1 DFQATT and CDR2 SNEGSKA (reference sequence). V gave up 6 bases and J gave up 5 bases, with 10 bases separating them. The CDR3 nucleotides are TGCAGTGCCCGACAGGTTTATGGCTACACCTTC. Its protein product is CSARQVYGYTF.

V gene TRBV13 combines with J gene TRBJ2-1; TRBD2 matches at 7 bases. Unmatched junction bases numbered 6, after V lost 3 bases and J lost 4 bases. The germline V gene has CDR1 PRHDT and CDR2 FYEKMQ (reference sequence). The CDR3 runs to 15 residues. The DNA of the CDR3 is TGTGCCAGCAGCTTTTGGGGGGGACGGTACAATGAGCAGTTCTTC. This translates into CASSFWGGRYNEQFF. The variable domain in full, completed from reference TRBV13 and TRBJ2-1, reads AAGVIQSPRHLIKEKRETATLKCYPIPRHDTVYWYQQGPGQDPQFLISFYEKMQSDKGSIPDRFSAQQFSDYHSELNMSSLELGDSALYFCASSFWGGRYNEQFFGPGTRLTVL.

This clonotype was picked up many times. V and J are TRBV20-1 and TRBJ2-5; possible D gene TRBD2, 6 bases. With 3 bases removed from V and 2 bases from J, the gap between germline ends came to 10 bases. Germline CDR1 reads DFQATT; CDR2 reads SNEGSKA (reference sequence). The CDR3 extends over 13 amino acids. CDR3 DNA: TGCAGTGCTAGTGCGGGAAGGCAAGAGACCCAGTACTTC. Protein: CSASAGRQETQYF.

Of note for this clonotype: Its ends do not fully match the called genes, so a read error is possible. The CDR3 coding sequence is TGCGCCGGCAGCTTGGATGCGGGCCCTTCCACAGATACGCAGTATTTT. Its protein product is CAGSLDAGPSTDTQYF. The V and J genes are TRBV5-1 and TRBJ2-3, with a weak D call TRBD2 (5 bases). CDR3 length: 16 amino acids. Germline lookup yields CDR1 SGHRS and CDR2 YFSETQ.

The chain is built from TRBV5-6 and TRBJ1-4, with D tentatively TRBD1 (5 bases). Trimming cost V 5 bases and J 4 bases, with 18 bases left between them. The CDR3 spans 16 residues. The germline gives CDR1 SGHDT, CDR2 YYEEEE. The CDR3 reads CASRSLPGVLNEKLFF. The DNA of the CDR3 is TGTGCCAGCAGATCTCTCCCGGGGGTTCTTAATGAAAAACTGTTTTTT.

This clonotype was observed at least ten times. The chain joins TRBV29-1 to TRBJ2-3, with TRBD2 as a possible D gene (6 bases). Germline CDR1 and CDR2: SQVTM and ANQGSEA. The CDR3 is 13 amino acids. Between the trimmed V and J ends, which lost 6 bases and 4 bases, there was a span of 14 bases. The DNA of the CDR3 is TGCAGCGTATTGACTAGTGTTCCAGATACGCAGTATTTT. As protein: CSVLTSVPDTQYF.

This clonotype was found a few times. The chain employs TRBV18 and TRBJ2-7, with 8 positions matching TRBD2. This CDR3 spans 16 amino acids. In germline, CDR1 is KGHSH, CDR2 LQKENI. J gave up 0 bases and V 5 bases, and 9 bases lay outside the gene matches. This CDR3 reads CASSEQAGESSYEQYF. The CDR3 DNA is TGTGCCAGCTCAGAACAAGCGGGGGAGAGCTCCTACGAGCAGTACTTC. Full variable domain (remainder filled in from reference TRBV18 and TRBJ2-7): NAGVMQNPRHLVRRRGQEARLRCSPMKGHSHVYWYRQLPEEGLKFMVYLQKENIIDESGMPKERFSAEFPKEGPSILRIQQVVRGDSAAYFCASSEQAGESSYEQYFGPGTRLTVT.

The CDR3 protein is CSAPGTSGMFWATSNTGELFF. The CDR3 DNA reads as TGCAGTGCTCCCGGGACTAGCGGGATGTTTTGGGCGACTTCCAACACCGGGGAGCTGTTTTTT. The chain links TRBV20-1 to TRBJ2-2, with 13 bases identical to TRBD2. Per the germline V gene, CDR1 is DFQATT and CDR2 is SNEGSKA (reference sequence). This CDR3 contains 21 residues. Germline trimming cut 5 bases from V and 2 bases from J; bases unmatched to any gene: 20.

V gene TRBV15 combines with J gene TRBJ2-7; 9 positions agree with TRBD2. CDR3 length: 14 amino acids. J lost 5 bases, V lost 5 bases, and 7 bases had no gene match. Per the germline V gene, CDR1 is LNHNV and CDR2 is YYDKDF (reference sequence). CDR3 amino acids: CATSPLAGPHEQYF. The DNA for the CDR3 is TGTGCCACCAGCCCTCTAGCGGGACCCCACGAGCAGTACTTC.

The rearrangement links TRBV5-1 to TRBJ2-1; TRBD2 is a possible D gene (6 bases). Between the trimmed V and J ends, which lost 6 bases and 6 bases, there was a span of 13 bases. The CDR3 sequence is 13 residues long. Germline values: CDR1 SGHRS, CDR2 YFSETQ. The DNA for the CDR3 is TGCGCCAGCACCCTGGGGGGTTCCAATGAGCAGTTCTTC. It specifies CASTLGGSNEQFF.

The chain carries TRBV28 and TRBJ1-3; D remains ambiguous. Germline values: CDR1 MDHEN, CDR2 SYDVKM. Trimming took off 6 bases at V and 1 base at J, with 10 bases between the two ends. The CDR3 length is 14 residues. CDR3 protein: CASSSGLSGNTIYF. The CDR3 DNA reads as TGTGCCAGCAGCTCGGGATTGTCTGGAAACACCATATATTTT.

In its sample, this clonotype was seen a few times. The chain uses TRBV27 and TRBJ2-5; 7 bases line up with TRBD2. The end of the DNA aligns better with TRBJ2-7, so the J call may be wrong. The CDR3 consists of 14 residues. Germline CDR1 and CDR2: MNHEY and SMNVEV (reference sequence). CDR3 DNA: TGTGCCAGCACCCCCAGAGCGGGAATATACGAGCAGTACTTC. Its translation: CASTPRAGIYEQYF.

In its sample, this clonotype was seen many times. This chain uses TRBV4-1 with TRBJ2-7, with a tentative D call TRBD2 (6 bases). V was pared by 0 bases and J by 6 bases, with 15 bases between. Germline V CDR1 and CDR2: MGHRA, YSYEKL. The CDR3 loop spans 15 amino acids. The CDR3 nucleotides read TGCGCCAGCAGCCAAGACGAGACTCGGAGGGGCGAGCAGTACTTC. It specifies CASSQDETRRGEQYF.

This clonotype was found many times. The V and J genes are TRBV27 and TRBJ2-6, with D tentatively TRBD2 (7 bases). CDR1 is MNHEY, CDR2 SMNVEV, per germline (reference sequence). The CDR3 extends over 16 amino acids. The germline V and J ends were trimmed by 4 bases and 2 bases, with 12 bases remaining between them. The CDR3 sequence: CASSSTGGAGANVLTF. DNA of the CDR3: TGTGCCAGCAGTTCTACGGGGGGCGCTGGGGCCAACGTCCTGACTTTC.

This clonotype showed up many times. This chain joins TRBV9 and TRBJ1-4; no clear D. Germline V gene data show CDR1 as SGDLS and CDR2 as YYNGEE. This CDR3 has 15 amino acids. Trimming removed 0 bases at V and 2 bases at J, with 8 bases between. CDR3 nucleotide sequence: TGTGCCAGCAGCGTAGGGACCCTCACTAATGAAAAACTGTTTTTT. Translation gives CASSVGTLTNEKLFF.

With regard to this clonotype: Germline and junction disagree at one end, which may indicate a read error. The chain uses TRBV5-1 and TRBJ2-7, with no clear D. The length of the CDR3 is 12 residues. CDR1 is SGHRS, CDR2 YFSETQ, per germline. CDR3 DNA sequence: TGCGCCCGCAGCCGAAGCTCCTACGAGCAGTACTTC. Amino acids: CARSRSSYEQYF.

The rearrangement links TRBV6-5 to TRBJ2-7; 10 bases map to TRBD1. The CDR3 spans 15 residues. With V trimmed by 3 bases and J by 4 bases, 6 bases remained unmatched. In germline, CDR1 is MNHEY, CDR2 SVGAGI. Written as DNA, the CDR3 is TGTGCCAGCAGTTATGGGGGACAGGGGTTTTACGAGCAGTACTTC. Protein: CASSYGGQGFYEQYF.

In regard to this clonotype: Relative to the germline gene, one junction end is altered; a read error may explain this. The CDR3 sequence is CASSKQGSSSQPQHF. In DNA, the CDR3 is TGTGCCAGCAGTAAACAGGGATCCAGCAGTCAGCCCCAGCATTTT. The chain links TRBV2 to TRBJ1-5; the D gene is possibly TRBD1 (6 bases). CDR3 length: 15 amino acids. CDR1 and CDR2 from the germline V gene are SNHLY and FYNNEI. Filled out from reference TRBV2 and TRBJ1-5, the complete variable domain reads EPEVTQTPSHQVTQMGQEVILRCVPISNHLYFYWYRQILGQKVEFLVSFYNNEISEKSEIFDDQFSVERPDGSNFTLKIRSTKLEDSAMYFCASSKQGSSSQPQHFGDGTRLSIL.

The CDR3 nucleotides are TGTGCCAGCAGTTACTCACTAGGACCCCTGTCGAGATACGAGCAGTACTTC. Protein sequence: CASSYSLGPLSRYEQYF. V gene TRBV6-2 or TRBV6-3 combines with J gene TRBJ2-7, with D maybe TRBD2 (5 bases). The CDR3 spans 17 residues. Germline-derived CDR1 and CDR2 are MNHEY and SVGEGT. The V end was cut by 0 bases, the J end by 4 bases, with 19 bases between.

This clonotype was found a few times. V is TRBV5-8 and J is TRBJ1-4; D might be TRBD1 (6 bases). Trimming stripped 3 bases from V and 8 bases from J, with 14 bases between. Per the germline V gene, CDR1 is SGHTS and CDR2 is YDEGEE. The CDR3 runs 14 residues. The CDR3 here is CASSSTGRREKLFF. The CDR3 bases are TGTGCCAGCAGCTCTACAGGGAGGAGGGAAAAACTGTTTTTT.

The chain links TRBV28 to TRBJ2-3; 9 bases are a match to TRBD2. J gave up 4 bases and V 6 bases, and 11 bases lay outside the gene matches. CDR1 MDHEN and CDR2 SYDVKM come from the germline V gene. The CDR3 sequence is 16 residues long. Here the CDR3 reads CASSRPSGGFADTQYF. In DNA, the CDR3 is TGTGCCAGCAGCCGACCGAGCGGGGGGTTCGCAGATACGCAGTATTTT.